The subject of this entry is one T cell receptor beta chain. The source of the sample is a study of blood T cell repertoires in COVID-19. Turning to the study itself: Sites across the United States, Italy and Spain contributed samples from acute and convalescent COVID-19. Sources were T cells, B-cell-depleted T cells, or PBMCs; the material itself was cDNA or gDNA.

Authors' processing steps: Quantification of nucleated cells was approximated via reference gene primer amplification. Libraries were prepared by immunoSEQ multiplex PCR; TCRdb keeps only in-frame clonotypes and omits some of them. From that table come the V and J calls and clone size; the DNA was used to work out D and trimming. The data contain 120,000 to 150,000 clones, 87% of them singletons. J was trimmed by 2 bases and V by 0 bases; bases with no gene match: 9. The CDR3 length is 17 residues. From germline, CDR1 is SGHVS and CDR2 FQNEAQ. The sequence was collected from a man aged 45-60 years who had recovered from COVID-19. The sample taken for sequencing was peripheral blood. The V gene is TRBV7-8, the J gene TRBJ2-7, with 8 positions matching TRBD2. The CDR3 here is CASSLAVGAGVTYEQYF. CDR3 nucleotides: TGTGCCAGCAGCTTAGCGGTCGGAGCGGGGGTCACCTACGAGCAGTACTTC.